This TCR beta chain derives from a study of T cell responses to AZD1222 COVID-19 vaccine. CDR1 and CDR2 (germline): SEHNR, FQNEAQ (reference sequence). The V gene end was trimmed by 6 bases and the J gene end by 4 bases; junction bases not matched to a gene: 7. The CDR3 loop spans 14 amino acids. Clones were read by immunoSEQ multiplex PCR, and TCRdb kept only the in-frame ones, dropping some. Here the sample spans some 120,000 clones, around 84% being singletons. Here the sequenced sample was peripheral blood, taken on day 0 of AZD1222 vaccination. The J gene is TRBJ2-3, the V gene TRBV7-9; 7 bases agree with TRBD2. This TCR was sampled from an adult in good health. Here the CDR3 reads CASSRSGAPDTQYF. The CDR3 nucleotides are TGTGCCAGCAGTCGAAGCGGGGCCCCAGATACGCAGTATTTT. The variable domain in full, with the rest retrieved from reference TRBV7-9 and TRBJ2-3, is DTGVSQNPRHKITKRGQNVTFRCDPISEHNRLYWYRQTLGQGPEFLTYFQNEAQLEKSRLLSDRFSAERPKGSFSTLEIQRTEQGDSAMYLCASSRSGAPDTQYFGPGTRLTVL.